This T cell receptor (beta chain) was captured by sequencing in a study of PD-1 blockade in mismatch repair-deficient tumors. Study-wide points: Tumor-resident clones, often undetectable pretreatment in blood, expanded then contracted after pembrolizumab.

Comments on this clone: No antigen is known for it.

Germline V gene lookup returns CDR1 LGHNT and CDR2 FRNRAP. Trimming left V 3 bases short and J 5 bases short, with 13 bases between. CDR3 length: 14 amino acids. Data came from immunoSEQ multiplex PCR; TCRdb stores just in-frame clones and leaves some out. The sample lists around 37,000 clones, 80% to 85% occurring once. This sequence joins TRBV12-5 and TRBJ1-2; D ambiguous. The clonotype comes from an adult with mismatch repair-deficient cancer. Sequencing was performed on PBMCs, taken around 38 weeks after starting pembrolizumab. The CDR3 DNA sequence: TGTGCTAGTGGTTTCTCCGACGGACTATATGGCTACACCTTC. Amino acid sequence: CASGFSDGLYGYTF.